This T cell receptor beta chain was identified in a study of graft-versus-host responses after intestinal transplantation (TCRdb year 2021). For the wider study: Multivisceral, liver-intestinal, or isolated intestinal transplants were received by the recipients. The cohort enrolled 20 to 30 intestinal transplant recipients including one retransplant, and a few patients lacking pretransplant specimens were excluded. To identify alloreactive clones, pre-transplant mixed lymphocyte reaction products were sequenced and then compared with unstimulated pre-transplant donor and recipient T cells. Every recipient was given anti-thymocyte globulin induction, followed by around three years of maintenance tacrolimus and steroids. After intestinal transplantation, graft-versus-host and host-versus-graft alloreactive T cell clones in the graft, circulation and bone marrow were tracked using bulk TCR-beta CDR3 sequencing. Rather than being sequenced by the commercial service, samples from three later patients were sequenced in-house on an Illumina MiSeq and processed with MiXCR. A peak of at least 4% donor T cells among recipient peripheral blood mononuclear cells was the definition used for donor T cell macrochimerism. Summary of the overall study and its limitations: GvH clones turned up in recipient bone marrow, with some appearing earlier in ileal mucosa or blood, a pattern consistent with an intestinal mucosal origin. Early after transplant, declines in HvG clones were associated with peak levels of circulating GvH clones. In the allografts of patients with donor T cell macrochimerism, GvH to HvG T cell clonal ratios were high. The relatively low number and heterogeneity of intestinal transplant patients limited the conclusions.

Libraries were made using the immunoSEQ multiplex PCR assay. In most patients, genomic DNA was isolated using the Qiagen DNeasy Blood and Tissue Kit and sent frozen to Adaptive Biotechnologies for TCR sequencing. For most patients, genomic DNA was subjected to high-throughput TCR-beta CDR3 sequencing by Adaptive Biotechnologies. As for the original processing: Adaptive's ImmunoSEQ software was the source of the TCR sequencing data for 15 to 20 patients, while a few other patients were processed with MiXCR and VDJtools. CD4 versus CD8 sorting errors were corrected by removing sequences found in both subsets at a frequency ratio below 5:1. Because the origin of CDR3 nucleotide sequences shared between donor and recipient could not be assigned, those sequences were removed. To count as alloreactive, a clone needed at least 2-fold expansion over unstimulated cells and a minimum CFSE-low frequency of 0.002% (template counts) or 0.001% (read counts). Clones were considered mappable if detected in sequenced pre-transplant spleen, lymph node, or MLR CFSE-low populations of the donor or recipient. Cumulative frequency of alloreactive clones was calculated as a percentage of all sequences weighted by copy number. TCRdb provides this immuneACCESS table in a form limited to in-frame rearrangements. Some clones are lacking; in checked studies, under half of them reflect an unresolved V gene, and why the rest are absent is not known. V and J calls and clone size are as listed in that table; D and trimming were resolved from the DNA. In all, the sample holds around 110,000 clones, and about nine tenths of those were seen once. The ten largest make up about 0.18% of the sample.

In light of the paper, this sample's time point label describes: cells obtained before transplantation from donor or recipient. CD3+CD4+ and CD3+CD8+ populations were FACS-sorted from unstimulated pre-transplant donor and recipient cells taken from spleen or lymph nodes. In the case of this clone: Its antigen is not yet known. It has no much larger one-base neighbor in the sample; base qualities were not kept.

This sequence was found in a human donor who received an intestinal transplant. This specimen was unstimulated CD4+ T cells sorted from spleen or lymph node cells, taken before intestinal transplant.

In nucleotide form, the sequence is TGTGCCAGCAGCGGATACAGGGTGCCAACTTACAATGAGCAGTTCTTC. Its protein is CASSGYRVPTYNEQFF. The chain is made from TRBV14 and TRBJ2-1; TRBD1 might be the D gene, on 6 matching bases. V is shortened by 5 bases, J by 4 bases, and the region joining them spans 18 bases. The CDR3 holds 16 amino acids from the cysteine to the phenylalanine. Here the CDR3 DNA is all that survives: 48 bases in frame from base 1. CDR1 and CDR2 (SGHDN, FVKESK) derive from the germline V gene.